This T cell receptor (beta chain) was recovered during a study of control samples from healthy donors and cancer patients. The repertoire was sequenced with immunoSEQ multiplex PCR; TCRdb's copy has only in-frame clones and lacks some. The data show about 69,000 clones, about nine tenths seen once. Germline CDR1 reads SEHNR; CDR2 reads FQNEAQ (reference sequence). With 4 bases removed from V and 0 bases from J, the gap between germline ends came to 14 bases. CDR3 length equals 16 residues. This clonotype originated in a man in his fifties or sixties with lung cancer. The V call is TRBV7-9, the J call TRBJ2-3, with D maybe TRBD2 (5 bases). The specimen sequenced was PBMCs. This chain's CDR3 is CASSYRGQASTDTQYF. Here the CDR3 DNA reads TGTGCCAGCAGCTATCGCGGGCAGGCCAGCACAGATACGCAGTATTTT.